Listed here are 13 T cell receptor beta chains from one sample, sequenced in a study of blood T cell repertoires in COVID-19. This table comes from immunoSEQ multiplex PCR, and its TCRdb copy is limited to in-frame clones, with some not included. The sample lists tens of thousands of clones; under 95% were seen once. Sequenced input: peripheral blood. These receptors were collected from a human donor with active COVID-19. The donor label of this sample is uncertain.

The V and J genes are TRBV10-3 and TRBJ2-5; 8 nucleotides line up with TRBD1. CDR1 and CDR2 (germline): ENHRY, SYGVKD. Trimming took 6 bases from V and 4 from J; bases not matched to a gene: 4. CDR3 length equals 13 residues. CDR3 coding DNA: TGTGCCATCAGGGGACAGGTGATAGAGACCCAGTACTTC. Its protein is CAIRGQVIETQYF.

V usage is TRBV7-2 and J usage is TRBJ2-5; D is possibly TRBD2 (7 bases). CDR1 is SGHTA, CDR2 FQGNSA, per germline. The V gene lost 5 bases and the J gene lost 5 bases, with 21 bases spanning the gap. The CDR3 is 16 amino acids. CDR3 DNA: TGTGCCAGCAGCAAACAAATCGGGGGGCCGCGGGAGACCCAGTACTTC. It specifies CASSKQIGGPRETQYF.

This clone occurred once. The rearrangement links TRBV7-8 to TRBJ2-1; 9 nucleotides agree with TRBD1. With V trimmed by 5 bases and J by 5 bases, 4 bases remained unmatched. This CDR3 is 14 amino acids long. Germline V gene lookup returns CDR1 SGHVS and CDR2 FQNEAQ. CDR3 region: CASSPWDRDNEQFF. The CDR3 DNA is TGTGCCAGCAGCCCTTGGGACAGGGACAATGAGCAGTTCTTC.

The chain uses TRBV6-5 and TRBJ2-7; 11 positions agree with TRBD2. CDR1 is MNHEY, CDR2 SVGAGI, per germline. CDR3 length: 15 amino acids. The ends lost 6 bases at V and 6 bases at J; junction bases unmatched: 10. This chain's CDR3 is CASRGRTSGRPEQYF. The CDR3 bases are TGTGCCAGCAGGGGAAGGACTAGCGGGCGCCCCGAGCAGTACTTC.

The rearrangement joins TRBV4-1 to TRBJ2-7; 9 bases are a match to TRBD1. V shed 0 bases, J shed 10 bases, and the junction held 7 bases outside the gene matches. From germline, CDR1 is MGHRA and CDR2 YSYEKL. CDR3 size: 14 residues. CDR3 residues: CASSQETRDRDQYF. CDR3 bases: TGCGCCAGCAGCCAAGAAACTCGGGACAGGGACCAGTACTTC.

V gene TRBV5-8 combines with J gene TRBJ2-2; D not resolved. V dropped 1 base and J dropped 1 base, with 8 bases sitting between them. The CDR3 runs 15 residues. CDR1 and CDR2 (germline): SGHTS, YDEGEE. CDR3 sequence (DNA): TGTGCCAGCAGCTTGTATCTCCGGAACACCGGGGAGCTGTTTTTT. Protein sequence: CASSLYLRNTGELFF.

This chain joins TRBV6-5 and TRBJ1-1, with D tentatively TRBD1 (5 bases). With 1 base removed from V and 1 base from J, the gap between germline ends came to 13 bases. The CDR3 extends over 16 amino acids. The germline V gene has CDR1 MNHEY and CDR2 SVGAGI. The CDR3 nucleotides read TGTGCCAGCAGTTACTTCACCGTACAGGCGAACACTGAAGCTTTCTTT. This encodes CASSYFTVQANTEAFF.

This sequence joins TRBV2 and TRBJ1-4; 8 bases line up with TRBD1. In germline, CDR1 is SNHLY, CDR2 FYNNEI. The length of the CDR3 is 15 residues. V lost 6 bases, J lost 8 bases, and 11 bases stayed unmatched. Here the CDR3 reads CASRADRGKGEKLFF. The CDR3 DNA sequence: TGTGCCAGCAGGGCTGACAGGGGAAAGGGAGAAAAACTGTTTTTT. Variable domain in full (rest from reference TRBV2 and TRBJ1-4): EPEVTQTPSHQVTQMGQEVILRCVPISNHLYFYWYRQILGQKVEFLVSFYNNEISEKSEIFDDQFSVERPDGSNFTLKIRSTKLEDSAMYFCASRADRGKGEKLFFGSGTQLSVL.

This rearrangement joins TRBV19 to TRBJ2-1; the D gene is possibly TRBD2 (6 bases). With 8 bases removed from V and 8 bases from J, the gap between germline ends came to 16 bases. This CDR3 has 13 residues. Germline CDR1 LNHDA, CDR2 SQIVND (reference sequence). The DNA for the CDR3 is TGTGCCAGTGGCGGGACTGGTCACGATGAGCAGTTCTTC. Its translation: CASGGTGHDEQFF.

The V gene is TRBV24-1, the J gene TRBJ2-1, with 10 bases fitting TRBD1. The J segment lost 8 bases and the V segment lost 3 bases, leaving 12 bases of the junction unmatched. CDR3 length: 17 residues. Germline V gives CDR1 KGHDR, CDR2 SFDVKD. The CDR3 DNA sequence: TGTGCCACCAGTGATCCACTTAGACAGGGGGCAGAGGATGAGCAGTTCTTC. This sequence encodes CATSDPLRQGAEDEQFF.

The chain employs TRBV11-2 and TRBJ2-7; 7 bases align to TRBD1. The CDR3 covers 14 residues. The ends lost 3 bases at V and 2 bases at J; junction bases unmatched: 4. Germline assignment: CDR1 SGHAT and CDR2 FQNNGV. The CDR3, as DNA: TGTGCCAGCAGCTTTCTGGGACAGCCCTACGAGCAGTACTTC. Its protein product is CASSFLGQPYEQYF. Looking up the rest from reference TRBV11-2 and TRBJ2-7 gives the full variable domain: EAGVAQSPRYKIIEKRQSVAFWCNPISGHATLYWYQQILGQGPKLLIQFQNNGVVDDSQLPKDRFSAERLKGVDSTLKIQPAKLEDSAVYLCASSFLGQPYEQYFGPGTRLTVT.

CDR3 in DNA: TGTGCCAGCAGTGACTCTGGACTCCCCACAGATACGCAGTATTTT. It translates to CASSDSGLPTDTQYF. This chain uses TRBV6-4 with TRBJ2-3, with D maybe TRBD2 (5 bases). The V gene's germline CDR1 is MRHNA and CDR2 SNTAGT. V was trimmed by 0 bases and J by 2 bases, leaving 9 bases between them. This CDR3 is 15 amino acids long.

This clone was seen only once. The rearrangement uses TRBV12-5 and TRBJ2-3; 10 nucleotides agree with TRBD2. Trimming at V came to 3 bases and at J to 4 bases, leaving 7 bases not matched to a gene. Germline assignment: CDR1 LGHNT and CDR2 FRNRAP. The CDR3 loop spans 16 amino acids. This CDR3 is CASGFASGGSADTQYF. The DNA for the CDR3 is TGTGCTAGTGGTTTTGCTAGCGGGGGTAGCGCAGATACGCAGTATTTT.